The rows below give T cell receptor beta chains drawn from one sample of a study of blood T cell repertoires in COVID-19. The table came from immunoSEQ multiplex PCR; TCRdb's copy has only in-frame clones and leaves some out. The table records 25,000 to 35,000 clones, 70% to 85% of them present only once. Sequencing used peripheral blood. These TCRs come from a human donor in a cohort sampled during active COVID-19. Both conserved end residues are part of each CDR3. D genes are given only for firm matches. Clone size is given for some rows only: seen once, a few or many times, or a class if the clone is expanded.

J gene: TRBJ2-2
V gene: TRBV19
clone size: -
D gene: -
CDR3 protein: CASRSLDRDGELFF
CDR3 DNA: TGTGCCAGTAGGAGTCTAGACAGAGACGGGGAGCTGTTTTTT

J gene: TRBJ1-6
V gene: TRBV9
clone size: -
D gene: -
CDR3 protein: CASSVGEQPNSPLHF
CDR3 DNA: TGTGCCAGCAGCGTAGGTGAACAGCCGAATTCACCCCTCCACTTT

J gene: TRBJ1-2
V gene: TRBV28
clone size: -
D gene: -
CDR3 protein: CASERGSRGYTF
CDR3 DNA: TGTGCCAGCGAACGTGGTTCTAGGGGCTACACCTTC

J gene: TRBJ1-3
V gene: TRBV6-5
clone size: -
D gene: -
CDR3 protein: CASSYRLSSGNTIYF
CDR3 DNA: TGTGCCAGCAGTTACAGACTTAGCTCTGGAAACACCATATATTTT

J gene: TRBJ1-1
V gene: TRBV7-9
clone size: -
D gene: TRBD1
CDR3 protein: CASSSRDRGLGTEAFF
CDR3 DNA: TGTGCCAGCAGCTCCCGGGACAGGGGGCTTGGCACTGAAGCTTTCTTT

J gene: TRBJ1-4
V gene: TRBV5-1
clone size: -
D gene: -
CDR3 protein: CASSLAASEKLFF
CDR3 DNA: TGCGCCAGCAGCTTGGCCGCGAGCGAAAAACTGTTTTTT

J gene: TRBJ2-3
V gene: TRBV4-2
clone size: -
D gene: TRBD2
CDR3 protein: CASSQAGSSGGADTQYF
CDR3 DNA: TGTGCCAGCAGCCAAGCAGGTTCTAGCGGGGGGGCAGATACGCAGTATTTT

J gene: TRBJ2-7
V gene: TRBV6-2/TRBV6-3
clone size: -
D gene: -
CDR3 protein: CASSLTGIATGEQYF
CDR3 DNA: TGTGCCAGCAGTCTAACCGGGATCGCGACCGGCGAGCAGTACTTC

J gene: TRBJ1-3
V gene: TRBV5-1
clone size: once
D gene: -
CDR3 protein: CASSLGGVPSGNTIYF
CDR3 DNA: TGCGCCAGCAGCTTGGGGGGGGTTCCCTCTGGAAACACCATATATTTT

J gene: TRBJ1-6
V gene: TRBV7-8
clone size: -
D gene: -
CDR3 protein: CASSLWNLRGNSPLHF
CDR3 DNA: TGTGCCAGCAGCTTATGGAATCTCCGGGGTAATTCACCCCTCCACTTT

J gene: TRBJ1-5
V gene: TRBV7-8
clone size: -
D gene: TRBD1
CDR3 protein: CASSMDRVEPQHF
CDR3 DNA: TGTGCCAGCAGCATGGACAGGGTAGAGCCCCAGCATTTT

J gene: TRBJ2-2
V gene: TRBV9
clone size: -
D gene: TRBD2
CDR3 protein: CASSDRVDGGGNTGELFF
CDR3 DNA: TGTGCCAGCAGCGATCGGGTAGACGGCGGGGGTAACACCGGGGAGCTGTTTTTT

J gene: TRBJ2-5
V gene: TRBV4-3
clone size: -
D gene: -
CDR3 protein: CASSQAPVSETQYF
CDR3 DNA: TGCGCCAGCAGCCAAGCCCCAGTTTCGGAGACCCAGTACTTC

J gene: TRBJ2-7
V gene: TRBV6-6
clone size: -
D gene: TRBD2
CDR3 protein: CASKTGGAHEQYF
CDR3 DNA: TGTGCCAGCAAGACCGGGGGGGCCCACGAGCAGTACTTC

J gene: TRBJ2-2
V gene: TRBV3-1/TRBV3-2
clone size: -
D gene: TRBD1
CDR3 protein: CASSQSQGGTGELFF
CDR3 DNA: TGTGCCAGCAGCCAATCACAGGGGGGCACCGGGGAGCTGTTTTTT

J gene: TRBJ1-1
V gene: TRBV19
clone size: -
D gene: -
CDR3 protein: CASSINRNTEAFF
CDR3 DNA: TGTGCCAGTAGTATAAACAGGAACACTGAAGCTTTCTTT

J gene: TRBJ2-2
V gene: TRBV19
clone size: once
D gene: -
CDR3 protein: CASRLDGNTGELFF
CDR3 DNA: TGTGCCAGTAGACTAGACGGGAACACCGGGGAGCTGTTTTTT

J gene: TRBJ2-7
V gene: TRBV19
clone size: once
D gene: TRBD1
CDR3 protein: CASSPPGGAPYEQYF
CDR3 DNA: TGTGCCAGTAGTCCCCCAGGGGGAGCTCCCTACGAGCAGTACTTC

J gene: TRBJ2-2
V gene: TRBV7-9
clone size: -
D gene: -
CDR3 protein: CASSPASGDYTGELFF
CDR3 DNA: TGTGCCAGCAGCCCCGCGTCAGGGGATTACACCGGGGAGCTGTTTTTT

J gene: TRBJ2-5
V gene: TRBV27
clone size: -
D gene: -
CDR3 protein: CASSSWGRGETQYF
CDR3 DNA: TGTGCCAGCAGTTCGTGGGGAAGGGGGGAGACCCAGTACTTC

J gene: TRBJ1-1
V gene: TRBV12-3/TRBV12-4
clone size: -
D gene: TRBD1
CDR3 protein: CASTDRGPPEAFF
CDR3 DNA: TGTGCCAGCACCGACAGGGGCCCCCCCGAAGCTTTCTTT

J gene: TRBJ2-2
V gene: TRBV10-1
clone size: -
D gene: TRBD1
CDR3 protein: CASRGQGSGELFF
CDR3 DNA: TGCGCCAGCAGGGGACAGGGGTCCGGGGAGCTGTTTTTT

J gene: TRBJ1-4
V gene: TRBV11-1
clone size: -
D gene: TRBD1
CDR3 protein: CASSRGQAEKLFF
CDR3 DNA: TGTGCCAGCAGCCGTGGACAGGCGGAAAAACTGTTTTTT

J gene: TRBJ2-1
V gene: TRBV21-1
clone size: once
D gene: -
CDR3 protein: CASSNARARSYNEQFF
CDR3 DNA: TGTGCCAGCAGCAACGCTCGAGCTAGGTCCTACAATGAGCAGTTCTTC

J gene: TRBJ1-6
V gene: TRBV20-1
clone size: -
D gene: TRBD1
CDR3 protein: CSASRDRFNSPLHF
CDR3 DNA: TGCAGTGCTAGTCGGGACAGGTTTAATTCACCCCTCCACTTT

J gene: TRBJ2-3
V gene: TRBV12-3/TRBV12-4
clone size: -
D gene: -
CDR3 protein: CASSLEADTQYF
CDR3 DNA: TGTGCCAGCAGCCTAGAAGCAGATACGCAGTATTTT

J gene: TRBJ2-7
V gene: TRBV30
clone size: -
D gene: -
CDR3 protein: CAWKRDLGGEQYF
CDR3 DNA: TGTGCCTGGAAAAGGGACCTCGGGGGCGAGCAGTACTTC

J gene: TRBJ1-2
V gene: TRBV6-5
clone size: -
D gene: TRBD1
CDR3 protein: CASTLRTGTNYGYTF
CDR3 DNA: TGTGCCAGCACCCTACGGACAGGCACTAACTATGGCTACACCTTC

J gene: TRBJ2-5
V gene: TRBV12-3/TRBV12-4
clone size: -
D gene: -
CDR3 protein: CASREQGKETQYF
CDR3 DNA: TGTGCCAGCAGGGAGCAGGGAAAGGAGACCCAGTACTTC

J gene: TRBJ1-5
V gene: TRBV19
clone size: -
D gene: -
CDR3 protein: CASSQQVGQPQHF
CDR3 DNA: TGTGCCAGTAGTCAACAGGTCGGACAGCCCCAGCATTTT

J gene: TRBJ1-4
V gene: TRBV27
clone size: -
D gene: -
CDR3 protein: CASRGPQGNEKLFF
CDR3 DNA: TGTGCCAGCAGGGGGCCCCAGGGTAATGAAAAACTGTTTTTT

J gene: TRBJ2-1
V gene: TRBV5-6
clone size: -
D gene: TRBD1
CDR3 protein: CASSVRRGSISNEQFF
CDR3 DNA: TGTGCCAGCAGCGTCCGCAGGGGGAGTATTAGCAATGAGCAGTTCTTC

J gene: TRBJ2-1
V gene: TRBV18
clone size: -
D gene: -
CDR3 protein: CASFRGNEQFF
CDR3 DNA: TGTGCCAGCTTCAGGGGCAATGAGCAGTTCTTC

J gene: TRBJ2-7
V gene: TRBV27
clone size: few
D gene: TRBD1
CDR3 protein: CASSRDSSYEQYF
CDR3 DNA: TGTGCCAGCAGCCGGGACAGCTCCTACGAGCAGTACTTC

J gene: TRBJ1-2
V gene: TRBV6-1
clone size: -
D gene: TRBD1
CDR3 protein: CASSEEGQGGYGYTF
CDR3 DNA: TGTGCCAGCAGTGAAGAGGGGCAGGGGGGCTATGGCTACACCTTC

J gene: TRBJ2-6
V gene: TRBV6-2/TRBV6-3
clone size: -
D gene: -
CDR3 protein: CASSYVFSGANVLTF
CDR3 DNA: TGTGCCAGCAGTTACGTCTTCTCTGGGGCCAACGTCCTGACTTTC

J gene: TRBJ2-1
V gene: TRBV28
clone size: once
D gene: TRBD1
CDR3 protein: CASSTRQGSSDEQFF
CDR3 DNA: TGTGCCAGCAGTACCCGACAGGGTTCATCGGATGAGCAGTTCTTC

J gene: TRBJ1-2
V gene: TRBV5-4
clone size: -
D gene: TRBD1
CDR3 protein: CASSLGQGADYGYTF
CDR3 DNA: TGTGCCAGCAGCTTGGGACAGGGAGCAGACTATGGCTACACCTTC

J gene: TRBJ2-2
V gene: TRBV4-1
clone size: -
D gene: TRBD2
CDR3 protein: CASSRSLAGGARGELFF
CDR3 DNA: TGCGCCAGCAGCCGTAGCCTAGCGGGGGGGGCTCGAGGGGAGCTGTTTTTT

J gene: TRBJ2-3
V gene: TRBV11-2
clone size: -
D gene: TRBD2
CDR3 protein: CASSLAGDTDTQYF
CDR3 DNA: TGTGCCAGCAGCCTAGCGGGAGACACAGATACGCAGTATTTT

J gene: TRBJ1-2
V gene: TRBV6-5
clone size: -
D gene: -
CDR3 protein: CASSYSSTAGGGYTF
CDR3 DNA: TGTGCCAGCAGTTACTCGAGCACAGCCGGGGGTGGCTACACCTTC

J gene: TRBJ2-7
V gene: TRBV11-2
clone size: -
D gene: -
CDR3 protein: CASSPGQYF
CDR3 DNA: TGTGCCAGCAGCCCGGGACAGTACTTC

J gene: TRBJ1-3
V gene: TRBV7-2
clone size: once
D gene: -
CDR3 protein: CASSRESSGNTIYF
CDR3 DNA: TGTGCCAGCAGTCGAGAGAGCTCTGGAAACACCATATATTTT

J gene: TRBJ1-6
V gene: TRBV9
clone size: -
D gene: TRBD1
CDR3 protein: CASSVQGALNSPLHF
CDR3 DNA: TGTGCCAGCAGCGTACAGGGGGCTCTAAATTCACCCCTCCACTTT

J gene: TRBJ2-1
V gene: TRBV27
clone size: -
D gene: TRBD2
CDR3 protein: CASSSLLRGAYNEQFF
CDR3 DNA: TGTGCCAGCAGTTCTCTACTGCGGGGGGCATACAATGAGCAGTTCTTC

J gene: TRBJ1-5
V gene: TRBV19
clone size: -
D gene: -
CDR3 protein: CASSPTDQPQHF
CDR3 DNA: TGTGCCAGTAGTCCCACAGATCAGCCCCAGCATTTT

J gene: TRBJ1-3
V gene: TRBV25-1
clone size: few
D gene: -
CDR3 protein: CASSPSGNTIYF
CDR3 DNA: TGTGCCAGCAGTCCATCTGGAAACACCATATATTTT

J gene: TRBJ2-5
V gene: TRBV28
clone size: -
D gene: TRBD1
CDR3 protein: CASRPLGGPEETQYF
CDR3 DNA: TGTGCCAGCAGACCGCTAGGGGGCCCGGAGGAGACCCAGTACTTC

J gene: TRBJ2-1
V gene: TRBV6-4
clone size: few
D gene: -
CDR3 protein: CASSDSSDYNEQFF
CDR3 DNA: TGTGCCAGCAGTGACTCGTCAGACTACAATGAGCAGTTCTTC

J gene: TRBJ2-5
V gene: TRBV4-1
clone size: -
D gene: TRBD2
CDR3 protein: CASSLPLRGFQETQYF
CDR3 DNA: TGCGCCAGCAGCCTCCCCTTGCGGGGGTTTCAAGAGACCCAGTACTTC

J gene: TRBJ1-1
V gene: TRBV12-3/TRBV12-4
clone size: -
D gene: -
CDR3 protein: CASSLSRAAEAFF
CDR3 DNA: TGTGCCAGCAGTTTATCCAGGGCGGCTGAAGCTTTCTTT

J gene: TRBJ1-1
V gene: TRBV19
clone size: -
D gene: -
CDR3 protein: CASSIGDRYTEAFF
CDR3 DNA: TGTGCCAGTAGTATAGGAGACAGATACACTGAAGCTTTCTTT

J gene: TRBJ1-5
V gene: TRBV11-2
clone size: -
D gene: TRBD1
CDR3 protein: CASSLGQGRSSNQPQHF
CDR3 DNA: TGTGCCAGCAGCTTAGGACAGGGGAGGTCGAGCAATCAGCCCCAGCATTTT

J gene: TRBJ2-5
V gene: TRBV19
clone size: -
D gene: TRBD1
CDR3 protein: CASSNPGQQETQYF
CDR3 DNA: TGTGCCAGTAGTAACCCGGGACAGCAAGAGACCCAGTACTTC